These 32 T cell receptor beta chains originate from one sample sequenced in a study of cytomegalovirus exposure and HLA in healthy donors. PCR employed 60 Vbeta and 13 Jbeta primers. TCRdb's table, derived via immunoSEQ multiplex PCR, lists solely in-frame clones and lacks some. In the table there are 58,000 or so clones, about three quarters of which are singletons. Sequencing was carried out using PBMCs. These receptors were collected from a man aged 50 to 60 in good health and CMV-seropositive.

Remarks on this clone: Likely a read error: the CDR3 ends without its conserved phenylalanine or tryptophan. This chain links TRBV28 with TRBJ1-5, with 8 bases aligning to TRBD1. J lost 4 bases, V lost 3 bases, and 8 bases had no gene match. Germline values: CDR1 MDHEN, CDR2 SYDVKM. The CDR3 contains 16 residues. The DNA for the CDR3 is TGTGCCAGCAGTTTTCCCGGGACAGGTCCTAATCAGCCCCAGCATGTT. Amino acid sequence: CASSFPGTGPNQPQHV.

The chain combines TRBV6-1 with TRBJ2-5, with D perhaps matching TRBD1 (6 bases). This CDR3 contains 14 residues. The germline gives CDR1 MNHNS, CDR2 SASEGT. Trimming removed 6 bases at V and 0 bases at J, with 11 bases between. CDR3 nucleotides: TGTGCCAGCAGCGTAAGGGGGTACCAAGAGACCCAGTACTTC. Its translation: CASSVRGYQETQYF.

V is TRBV28 and J is TRBJ1-1, with a possible D match to TRBD1 (5 bases). This CDR3 comprises 14 residues. Trimming stripped 8 bases from V and 3 bases from J, with 16 bases between. Germline CDR1 MDHEN, CDR2 SYDVKM. Here the CDR3 DNA reads TGTGCCAGCTTTGGGGCAGGGAGGGACACTGAAGCTTTCTTT. This codes for CASFGAGRDTEAFF.

The DNA for the CDR3 is TGTGCCAGCAGCGGAAGGACAGGGGGCCAAGGGCAGTACTTC. Its protein product is CASSGRTGGQGQYF. The chain is built from TRBV5-6 and TRBJ2-7; 11 bases agree with TRBD1. Germline V gene data show CDR1 as SGHDT and CDR2 as YYEEEE. V dropped 4 bases and J dropped 9; count of bases not matched to a gene: 9. This CDR3 is 14 amino acids long. The full variable domain, rest sourced from reference TRBV5-6 and TRBJ2-7, is DAGVTQSPTHLIKTRGQQVTLRCSPKSGHDTVSWYQQALGQGPQFIFQYYEEEERQRGNFPDRFSGHQFPNYSSELNVNALLLGDSALYLCASSGRTGGQGQYFGPGTRLTVT.

The J gene is TRBJ1-1, the V gene TRBV15, with D uncertain. The CDR3 length is 14 residues. Germline CDR1 and CDR2: LNHNV and YYDKDF (reference sequence). Trimming left V 3 bases short and J 4 bases short, with 12 bases between. For the CDR3, the DNA is TGTGCCACCAGCAGGCCGGCCGAGGTCACTGAAGCTTTCTTT. Translation: CATSRPAEVTEAFF.

The chain couples TRBV5-4 to TRBJ2-7; 8 positions agree with TRBD1. The CDR3 runs 14 residues. Looked up from germline, CDR1 is SGHNT and CDR2 is YYREEE (reference sequence). DNA for the CDR3: TGTGCCAGCAGCTTGGGTTTACAGGGGGGTTTGGGTGAAGTC. Translating it yields CASSLGLQGGLGEV.

The V and J genes are TRBV29-1 and TRBJ2-7, with D possibly matching TRBD2 (5 bases). Per the germline V gene, CDR1 is SQVTM and CDR2 is ANQGSEA. Trimming removed 6 bases at V and 2 bases at J, with 20 bases between. CDR3 length: 15 residues. CDR3 amino acids: CSVPLRRTQTYEQYF. In nucleotides, the CDR3 is TGCAGCGTGCCCCTACGGAGGACTCAAACCTACGAGCAGTACTTC.

V gene TRBV28 combines with J gene TRBJ1-3; D possibly corresponds to TRBD1 (6 bases). Germline V CDR1 and CDR2: MDHEN, SYDVKM. V was clipped by 6 bases and J by 4 bases, with 13 bases between them. The CDR3 runs to 14 residues. The CDR3 DNA follows: TGTGCCAGCAGGGCAGGGGTCGCGGGAAACACCATATATTTT. Amino acid sequence: CASRAGVAGNTIYF. The variable domain in full, completed from reference TRBV28 and TRBJ1-3, reads DVKVTQSSRYLVKRTGEKVFLECVQDMDHENMFWYRQDPGLGLRLIYFSYDVKMKEKGDIPEGYSVSREKKERFSLILESASTNQTSMYLCASRAGVAGNTIYFGEGSWLTVV.

This sequence joins TRBV4-1 and TRBJ2-7, with 12 bases matching TRBD2. The CDR3 extends over 19 amino acids. V gave up 0 bases and J gave up 2 bases; unmatched junction bases: 11. Germline values: CDR1 MGHRA, CDR2 YSYEKL. DNA of the CDR3: TGCGCCAGCAGCCAAGATTGGAGACCTAGCGGGAGGGCCCCCTACGAGCAGTACTTC. It encodes CASSQDWRPSGRAPYEQYF.

V is TRBV7-7 and J is TRBJ2-2, with D possibly matching TRBD2 (5 bases). Trimming left V 5 bases short and J 2 bases short, with 27 bases between. This CDR3 comprises 20 residues. CDR1 and CDR2 from the germline V gene are SSHAT and FNYEAQ (reference sequence). DNA for the CDR3: TGTGCCAGCAGCCGGAGACCCCTTAGTCGAGGGTCGGTTAACACCGGGGAGCTGTTTTTT. It encodes CASSRRPLSRGSVNTGELFF.

This clone is labeled medium-sized. The V gene is TRBV19, the J gene TRBJ1-1; tentative D call: TRBD1 (5 bases). CDR1 is LNHDA and CDR2 is SQIVND in the germline V gene (reference sequence). There are 12 residues in the CDR3. V was pared by 6 bases and J by 6 bases, with 11 bases between. The CDR3 DNA sequence: TGTGCCAGTAGAAATGGGGCAGCTGAAGCTTTCTTT. Translated, it gives CASRNGAAEAFF.

The rearrangement uses TRBV4-1 and TRBJ2-7, with 8 bases lining up with TRBD1. The V segment lost 2 bases and the J segment 2 bases; nucleotides outside the gene matches: 8. The CDR3 contains 16 residues. Germline V lookup: CDR1 MGHRA, CDR2 YSYEKL. CDR3 region: CASSQPPRGRTYEQYF. DNA for the CDR3: TGCGCCAGCAGCCAACCCCCCAGGGGGCGAACCTACGAGCAGTACTTC.

In the case of this clone: The sample carries other DNA sequences with the same CDR3. The chain employs TRBV19 and TRBJ2-2; TRBD2 matches at 11 bases. The CDR3 contains 16 residues. V dropped 5 bases and J dropped 2; count of bases not matched to a gene: 4. Looked up from germline, CDR1 is LNHDA and CDR2 is SQIVND (reference sequence). CDR3 residues: CASSVLAGGNTGELFF. DNA of the CDR3: TGTGCCAGTAGTGTTCTAGCGGGGGGAAACACCGGGGAGCTGTTTTTT.

This clone was observed a handful of times. This chain uses TRBV19 with TRBJ1-5, with D unresolved. Germline CDR1 is LNHDA and CDR2 is SQIVND (reference sequence). V was clipped by 7 bases and J by 3 bases, with 16 bases between them. This CDR3 contains 15 residues. The CDR3 region has the DNA TGTGCCAGTACCTCAACAGAGTTGAACAATCAGCCCCAGCATTTT. Residues: CASTSTELNNQPQHF.

The V gene is TRBV30, the J gene TRBJ2-7; TRBD2 aligns across 16 bases. Germline V gene data show CDR1 as GTSNPN and CDR2 as SVGIG (reference sequence). This CDR3 region has 16 residues. With V trimmed by 4 bases and J by 2 bases, 5 bases remained unmatched. The CDR3 loop reads CAWMGLAGGIPYEQYF. DNA for the CDR3: TGTGCCTGGATGGGACTAGCGGGAGGGATCCCCTACGAGCAGTACTTC.

The chain recombines TRBV2 with TRBJ2-7; TRBD1 agrees at 7 bases. The CDR3 extends over 14 amino acids. CDR1 is SNHLY, CDR2 FYNNEI, per germline. With 6 bases clipped from V and 0 bases from J, the junction kept 5 bases outside the gene matches. The CDR3 DNA follows: TGTGCCAGCAGGGGCGCAGGGGGCTCCTACGAGCAGTACTTC. It is translated as CASRGAGGSYEQYF.

The chain links TRBV18 to TRBJ2-2, with TRBD2 as a possible D gene (6 bases). Germline CDR1 KGHSH, CDR2 LQKENI. Trimming pared 2 bases from V and 0 bases from J, leaving 10 bases between. The CDR3 has 16 residues. The CDR3 region is CASSPTSRTNTGELFF. The CDR3 DNA sequence: TGTGCCAGCTCACCAACTAGCCGTACGAACACCGGGGAGCTGTTTTTT.

The V gene is TRBV6-6, the J gene TRBJ2-1, with 10 bases matching TRBD2. The CDR3 spans 16 residues. The germline V gene has CDR1 MNHNY and CDR2 SVGAGI (reference sequence). The V gene end was trimmed by 8 bases and the J gene end by 4 bases; junction bases not matched to a gene: 11. CDR3 bases: TGTGCCAGCGGTACTAGCGGGAAGGGTCCTTACAATGAGCAGTTCTTC. Its protein product is CASGTSGKGPYNEQFF.

This clone turned up a few times. V is TRBV11-2 and J is TRBJ2-7; maybe TRBD2 (6 bases). Per germline, CDR1 SGHAT and CDR2 FQNNGV. The ends were cut back, 1 base at V and 7 bases at J, with 8 bases in the middle. This CDR3 is 12 amino acids long. CDR3 bases: TGTGCCAGCAGCTTAGGGGCGGGGGAGCAGTACTTC. Its protein is CASSLGAGEQYF.

V and J are TRBV27 and TRBJ2-1; TRBD1 aligns across 8 bases. After removal of 5 bases from V and 7 bases from J, the junction contained 4 bases not matched to a gene. CDR1 is MNHEY, CDR2 SMNVEV, per germline (reference sequence). The CDR3 has 13 amino acids. The CDR3 loop reads CASSRTGRNEQFF. The DNA for the CDR3 is TGTGCCAGCAGTCGGACAGGGAGGAATGAGCAGTTCTTC.

This clone was recorded a few times. The chain links TRBV6-6 to TRBJ2-7; the D gene is possibly TRBD1 (6 bases). The CDR3 is 16 amino acids. CDR1 MNHNY and CDR2 SVGAGI come from the germline V gene (reference sequence). The V end lost 5 bases, the J end lost 6 bases, and 23 bases lay between the germline ends. The CDR3 protein is CASSNPRGRVLFEQYF. The DNA for the CDR3 is TGTGCCAGCAGTAACCCCAGGGGCCGGGTTTTGTTCGAGCAGTACTTC.

The genes are TRBV7-9 and TRBJ1-2; TRBD1 aligns across 7 bases. This CDR3 contains 14 residues. CDR1 is SEHNR and CDR2 is FQNEAQ in the germline V gene (reference sequence). Trimming took 3 bases from V and 2 from J; bases not matched to a gene: 3. This CDR3 is CASSFRQGNYGYTF. The CDR3 region has the DNA TGTGCCAGCAGCTTCCGACAGGGCAACTATGGCTACACCTTC.

The rearrangement uses TRBV16 and TRBJ2-7, with D possibly matching TRBD1 (7 bases). CDR1 and CDR2 from the germline V gene are KGHSY and FQNENV. Deletions cut 4 bases from V and 3 bases from J, with 13 bases between. The CDR3 has 14 residues. As DNA, the CDR3 is TGTGCCAGCAGCCCCCGGCAGGGGGGCTACGAGCAGTACTTC. Amino acid sequence: CASSPRQGGYEQYF.

This chain connects TRBV29-1 to TRBJ2-1; 8 bases line up with TRBD1. Germline-derived CDR1 and CDR2 are SQVTM and ANQGSEA. The CDR3 length is 16 residues. J lost 4 bases, V lost 0 bases, and 8 bases had no gene match. CDR3 sequence reads: CSVEDPDREVYNEQFF. CDR3 sequence (DNA): TGCAGCGTTGAAGACCCGGACAGGGAGGTATACAATGAGCAGTTCTTC.

The chain employs TRBV5-4 and TRBJ1-1; a possible D gene is TRBD1 (6 bases). This CDR3 is built from 15 residues. Germline lookup yields CDR1 SGHNT and CDR2 YYREEE (reference sequence). Trimming pared 2 bases from V and 1 base from J, leaving 12 bases between. CDR3 bases: TGTGCCAGCAGCTTTTCAGGGGTTCGGAACACTGAAGCTTTCTTT. It translates to CASSFSGVRNTEAFF.

This clone was picked up a small number of times. This CDR3 reads CASSLGVRTGGSGELFF. The CDR3 DNA sequence: TGTGCCAGCAGCTTAGGTGTACGGACAGGGGGTTCCGGGGAGCTGTTTTTT. V and J are TRBV7-7 and TRBJ2-2, with 10 positions matching TRBD1. V lost 1 base and J lost 6; bases outside the gene matches: 8. The CDR3 length is 17 residues. The V gene's germline CDR1 is SSHAT and CDR2 FNYEAQ (reference sequence).

The chain uses TRBV11-2 and TRBJ1-3, with unresolved D. The V gene lost 5 bases and the J gene lost 1 base, with 9 bases spanning the gap. The CDR3 is 14 amino acids. Per the germline V gene, CDR1 is SGHAT and CDR2 is FQNNGV. The CDR3 loop reads CASSLGVSGNTIYF. The CDR3 nucleotides read TGTGCCAGCAGCCTCGGGGTGTCTGGAAACACCATATATTTT.

This clone was counted a few times. The chain carries TRBV19 and TRBJ2-2, with D tentatively TRBD1 (5 bases). Germline assignment: CDR1 LNHDA and CDR2 SQIVND (reference sequence). The CDR3 is 17 amino acids. Trimming removed 3 bases from V and 4 bases from J, with 18 bases in between. The CDR3 region has the DNA TGTGCCAGTAGTATCTTGCTGGGCAGGGCTGGCACCGGGGAGCTGTTTTTT. It specifies CASSILLGRAGTGELFF.

The V gene is TRBV6-4, the J gene TRBJ2-7; D might be TRBD1 (6 bases). Germline CDR1 MRHNA, CDR2 SNTAGT. The V gene lost 5 bases and the J gene lost 2 bases, with 13 bases spanning the gap. The CDR3 totals 14 residues. CDR3 in amino acids: CASSTGTPPYEQYF. CDR3 nucleotide sequence: TGTGCCAGCAGTACCGGGACACCGCCCTACGAGCAGTACTTC.

This sequence joins TRBV7-6 and TRBJ2-7; 12 positions agree with TRBD2. The CDR3 is 14 amino acids. V shed 4 bases, J shed 3 bases, and the junction held 1 base outside the gene matches. Per germline, CDR1 SGHVS and CDR2 FNYEAQ. The CDR3 protein is CASSSLAGGYEQYF. The CDR3 DNA follows: TGTGCCAGCAGCTCACTAGCGGGAGGCTACGAGCAGTACTTC.

This chain joins TRBV30 and TRBJ2-5, with TRBD2 matching 10 bases. Trimming removed 7 bases from V and 4 bases from J; junction bases left unmatched: 6. CDR3 length equals 13 residues. CDR1 GTSNPN and CDR2 SVGIG come from the germline V gene (reference sequence). CDR3 region: CASLAGGGETQYF. The DNA of the CDR3 is TGTGCCTCCTTAGCGGGAGGAGGAGAGACCCAGTACTTC.

In its sample, this clone was seen a few times. The chain combines TRBV2 with TRBJ2-2; D may be TRBD2 (5 bases). CDR1 is SNHLY and CDR2 is FYNNEI in the germline V gene. The germline V and J ends were trimmed by 6 bases and 2 bases, with 25 bases remaining between them. CDR3 size: 19 residues. The DNA for the CDR3 is TGTGCCAGCAGCAAATTCCACCCGGCCCTAGCACTAAACACCGGGGAGCTGTTTTTT. This sequence encodes CASSKFHPALALNTGELFF.